This T cell receptor beta chain was profiled in a study of regulatory T cells in long-lasting Graves disease. Study overall: The definition of persistent Graves' disease was over 5 years of antithyroid drugs with positive TSH receptor antibodies.

Germline-derived CDR1 and CDR2 are GTSNPN and SVGIG (reference sequence). The CDR3 contains 13 residues. Study outcomes and limitations: The TCR repertoire of persistent Graves' patients was less diverse than that of newly diagnosed ones. A reduction in accuracy may have resulted from the small sample size.

A remark on this clonotype: Its antigen is currently unknown.

Documented time point: persistent/refractory GD, antithyroid drugs over 5 years with positive TRAb. Scientists built the TCR library using RNA that was extracted from PBMCs. Assembly of TCR beta libraries relied on iRepertoire HTBI primers together with Arm-PCR of CDR3 regions. MiXCR was run by TCRdb on the multiplex PCR reads, yielding one entry per CDR3 protein. The sample lists about 460,000 distinct CDR3 sequences; 20% to 25% were seen once. V gene TRBV30 combines with J gene TRBJ1-3; D not resolved. The sample in question was peripheral blood mononuclear cells (PBMCs), obtained when the disease was refractory, from a patient treated with antithyroid drugs. This TCR was sampled from a female donor with Graves disease. The CDR3 here is CGRSGNSGNTIYF. CDR3 coding DNA: TGTGGTAGAAGTGGCAACTCTGGAAACACCATATATTTT.